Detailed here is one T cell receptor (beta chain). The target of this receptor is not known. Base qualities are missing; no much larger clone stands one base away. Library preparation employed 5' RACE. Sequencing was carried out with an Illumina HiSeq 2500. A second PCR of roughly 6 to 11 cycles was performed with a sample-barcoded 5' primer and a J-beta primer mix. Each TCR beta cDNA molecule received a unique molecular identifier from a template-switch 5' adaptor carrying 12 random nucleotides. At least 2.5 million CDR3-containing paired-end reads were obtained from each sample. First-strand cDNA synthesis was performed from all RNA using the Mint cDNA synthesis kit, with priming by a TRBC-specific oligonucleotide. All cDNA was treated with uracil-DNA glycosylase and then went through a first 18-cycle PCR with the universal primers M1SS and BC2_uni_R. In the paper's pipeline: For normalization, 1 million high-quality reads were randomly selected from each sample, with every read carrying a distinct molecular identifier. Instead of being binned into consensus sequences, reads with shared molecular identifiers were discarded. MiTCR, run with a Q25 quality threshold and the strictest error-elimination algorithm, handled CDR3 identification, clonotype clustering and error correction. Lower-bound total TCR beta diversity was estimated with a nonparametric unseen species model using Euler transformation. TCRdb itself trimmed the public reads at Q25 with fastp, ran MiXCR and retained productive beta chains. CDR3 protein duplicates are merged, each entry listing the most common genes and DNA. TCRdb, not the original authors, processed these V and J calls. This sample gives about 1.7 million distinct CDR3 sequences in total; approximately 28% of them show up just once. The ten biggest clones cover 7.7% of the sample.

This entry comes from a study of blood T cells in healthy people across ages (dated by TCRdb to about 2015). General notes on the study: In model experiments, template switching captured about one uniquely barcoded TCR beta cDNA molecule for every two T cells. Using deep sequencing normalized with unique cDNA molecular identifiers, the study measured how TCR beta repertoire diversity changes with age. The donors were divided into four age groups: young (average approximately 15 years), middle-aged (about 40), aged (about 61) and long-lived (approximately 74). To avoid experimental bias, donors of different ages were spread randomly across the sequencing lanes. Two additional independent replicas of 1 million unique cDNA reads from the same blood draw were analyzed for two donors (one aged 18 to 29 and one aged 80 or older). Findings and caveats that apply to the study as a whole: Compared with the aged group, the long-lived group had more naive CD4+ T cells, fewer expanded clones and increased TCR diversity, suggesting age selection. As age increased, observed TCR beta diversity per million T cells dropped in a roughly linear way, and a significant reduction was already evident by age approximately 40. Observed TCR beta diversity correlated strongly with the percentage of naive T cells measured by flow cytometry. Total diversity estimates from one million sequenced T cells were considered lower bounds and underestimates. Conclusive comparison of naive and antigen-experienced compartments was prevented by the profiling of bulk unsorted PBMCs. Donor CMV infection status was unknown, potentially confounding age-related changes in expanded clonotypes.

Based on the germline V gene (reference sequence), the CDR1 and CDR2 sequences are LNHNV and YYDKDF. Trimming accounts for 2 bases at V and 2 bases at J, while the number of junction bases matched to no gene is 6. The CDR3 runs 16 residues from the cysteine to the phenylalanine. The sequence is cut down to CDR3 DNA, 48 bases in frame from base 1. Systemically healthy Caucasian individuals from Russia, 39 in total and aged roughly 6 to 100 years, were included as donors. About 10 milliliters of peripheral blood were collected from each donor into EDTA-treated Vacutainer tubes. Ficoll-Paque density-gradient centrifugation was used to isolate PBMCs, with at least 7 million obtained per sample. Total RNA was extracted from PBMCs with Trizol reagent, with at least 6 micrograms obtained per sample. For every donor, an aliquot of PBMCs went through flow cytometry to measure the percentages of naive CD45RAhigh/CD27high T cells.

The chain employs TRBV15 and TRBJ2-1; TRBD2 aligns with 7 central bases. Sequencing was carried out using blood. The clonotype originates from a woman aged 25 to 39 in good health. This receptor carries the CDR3 CATSRPGAGPYNEQFF. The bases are TGTGCCACCAGCAGACCCGGAGCGGGGCCCTACAATGAGCAGTTCTTC. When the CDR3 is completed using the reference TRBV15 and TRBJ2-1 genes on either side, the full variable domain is DAMVIQNPRYQVTQFGKPVTLSCSQTLNHNVMYWYQQKSSQAPKLLFHYYDKDFNNEADTPDNFQSRRPNTSFCFLDIRSPGLGDTAMYLCATSRPGAGPYNEQFFGPGTRLTVL.